Given below is one T cell receptor beta chain in context. Only one count was recorded for this clone. Its binding antigen is unknown. There are no base qualities to consult, and no much larger clone falls within one base. Library creation used the immunoSEQ multiplex PCR assay. Imported from immuneACCESS, the table was reduced by TCRdb to in-frame sequences with V and J called. These copies leave out some clones; in studies compared against another copy, an unresolved V gene accounts for under half, and the cause of the remainder is not known. The sample profile shows approximately 68,000 clones; about 83% of them were found once. The top ten constitute roughly 14% of the sample. CDR1 and CDR2 are read off the germline V gene (reference sequence) as MNHEY and SMNVEV. The CDR3 measures 18 amino acids from cysteine to phenylalanine. Of all the DNA, just the CDR3 is kept, 54 bases in frame from base 1. Relative to germline, V is missing 5 bases and J is missing 3 bases, with 15 bases of the junction outside any gene match.

This sample was included in a study of control samples from healthy donors and cancer patients (TCRdb year 2020). Here the chain combines TRBV27 and TRBJ2-2, and TRBD2 aligns with 7 junction nucleotides. Sequencing was performed on blood. This receptor was identified in a man aged 60 to 75 in good health. The nucleotide sequence reads as follows: TGTGCCAGCAGTAAGCCCCCCGGGGGGAGGGCGGACACCGGGGAGCTGTTTTTT. Translated, it reads CASSKPPGGRADTGELFF.